This T cell receptor (beta chain) was sequenced for a study of graft-versus-host responses after intestinal transplantation. With regard to this clone: Its antigen is undetermined.

Assay used: immunoSEQ multiplex PCR; TCRdb lists only in-frame clones, some missing. The data show some 93,000 clones, roughly 90% seen once. Trimming pared 3 bases from V and 0 bases from J, leaving 22 bases between. Germline assignment: CDR1 SGDLS and CDR2 YYNGEE. The CDR3 has 19 residues. The receptor was isolated from a human donor who received an intestinal transplant. The chain carries TRBV9 and TRBJ1-5, with D maybe TRBD1 (6 bases). Sequencing used unstimulated CD8+ T cells sorted from spleen or lymph node cells, obtained before intestinal transplant. The DNA of the CDR3 is TGTGCCAGCAGCGACCCAGTTGGAGGACAGATTTATAGCAATCAGCCCCAGCATTTT. Translated: CASSDPVGGQIYSNQPQHF.